The clone carrying this TCR beta chain was observed a single time. This sample stems from a study of blood T cell repertoires in COVID-19. In the source study's methods: Quantification of nucleated cells was approximated via reference gene primer amplification. Some clones are missing from TCRdb's copy, which holds only in-frame ones; the method was immunoSEQ multiplex PCR. Clone size and the V and J calls come from that table; the DNA yielded D and trimming. Of 450,000 or so clones in the sample, roughly 89% were seen once. Germline CDR1 is SNHLY and CDR2 is FYNNEI. The length of the CDR3 is 15 residues. V was clipped by 5 bases and J by 2 bases; unmatched bases: 7.

The source of this sequence is a man aged 18 to 30 with COVID-19, enrolled during active disease. The sequenced sample consisted of peripheral blood. The chain joins TRBV2 to TRBJ2-5; 8 bases align to TRBD1. CDR3 nucleotides: TGTGCCAGCAGTTCCCAGGGGGCGAGGCAAGAGACCCAGTACTTC. It encodes CASSSQGARQETQYF.